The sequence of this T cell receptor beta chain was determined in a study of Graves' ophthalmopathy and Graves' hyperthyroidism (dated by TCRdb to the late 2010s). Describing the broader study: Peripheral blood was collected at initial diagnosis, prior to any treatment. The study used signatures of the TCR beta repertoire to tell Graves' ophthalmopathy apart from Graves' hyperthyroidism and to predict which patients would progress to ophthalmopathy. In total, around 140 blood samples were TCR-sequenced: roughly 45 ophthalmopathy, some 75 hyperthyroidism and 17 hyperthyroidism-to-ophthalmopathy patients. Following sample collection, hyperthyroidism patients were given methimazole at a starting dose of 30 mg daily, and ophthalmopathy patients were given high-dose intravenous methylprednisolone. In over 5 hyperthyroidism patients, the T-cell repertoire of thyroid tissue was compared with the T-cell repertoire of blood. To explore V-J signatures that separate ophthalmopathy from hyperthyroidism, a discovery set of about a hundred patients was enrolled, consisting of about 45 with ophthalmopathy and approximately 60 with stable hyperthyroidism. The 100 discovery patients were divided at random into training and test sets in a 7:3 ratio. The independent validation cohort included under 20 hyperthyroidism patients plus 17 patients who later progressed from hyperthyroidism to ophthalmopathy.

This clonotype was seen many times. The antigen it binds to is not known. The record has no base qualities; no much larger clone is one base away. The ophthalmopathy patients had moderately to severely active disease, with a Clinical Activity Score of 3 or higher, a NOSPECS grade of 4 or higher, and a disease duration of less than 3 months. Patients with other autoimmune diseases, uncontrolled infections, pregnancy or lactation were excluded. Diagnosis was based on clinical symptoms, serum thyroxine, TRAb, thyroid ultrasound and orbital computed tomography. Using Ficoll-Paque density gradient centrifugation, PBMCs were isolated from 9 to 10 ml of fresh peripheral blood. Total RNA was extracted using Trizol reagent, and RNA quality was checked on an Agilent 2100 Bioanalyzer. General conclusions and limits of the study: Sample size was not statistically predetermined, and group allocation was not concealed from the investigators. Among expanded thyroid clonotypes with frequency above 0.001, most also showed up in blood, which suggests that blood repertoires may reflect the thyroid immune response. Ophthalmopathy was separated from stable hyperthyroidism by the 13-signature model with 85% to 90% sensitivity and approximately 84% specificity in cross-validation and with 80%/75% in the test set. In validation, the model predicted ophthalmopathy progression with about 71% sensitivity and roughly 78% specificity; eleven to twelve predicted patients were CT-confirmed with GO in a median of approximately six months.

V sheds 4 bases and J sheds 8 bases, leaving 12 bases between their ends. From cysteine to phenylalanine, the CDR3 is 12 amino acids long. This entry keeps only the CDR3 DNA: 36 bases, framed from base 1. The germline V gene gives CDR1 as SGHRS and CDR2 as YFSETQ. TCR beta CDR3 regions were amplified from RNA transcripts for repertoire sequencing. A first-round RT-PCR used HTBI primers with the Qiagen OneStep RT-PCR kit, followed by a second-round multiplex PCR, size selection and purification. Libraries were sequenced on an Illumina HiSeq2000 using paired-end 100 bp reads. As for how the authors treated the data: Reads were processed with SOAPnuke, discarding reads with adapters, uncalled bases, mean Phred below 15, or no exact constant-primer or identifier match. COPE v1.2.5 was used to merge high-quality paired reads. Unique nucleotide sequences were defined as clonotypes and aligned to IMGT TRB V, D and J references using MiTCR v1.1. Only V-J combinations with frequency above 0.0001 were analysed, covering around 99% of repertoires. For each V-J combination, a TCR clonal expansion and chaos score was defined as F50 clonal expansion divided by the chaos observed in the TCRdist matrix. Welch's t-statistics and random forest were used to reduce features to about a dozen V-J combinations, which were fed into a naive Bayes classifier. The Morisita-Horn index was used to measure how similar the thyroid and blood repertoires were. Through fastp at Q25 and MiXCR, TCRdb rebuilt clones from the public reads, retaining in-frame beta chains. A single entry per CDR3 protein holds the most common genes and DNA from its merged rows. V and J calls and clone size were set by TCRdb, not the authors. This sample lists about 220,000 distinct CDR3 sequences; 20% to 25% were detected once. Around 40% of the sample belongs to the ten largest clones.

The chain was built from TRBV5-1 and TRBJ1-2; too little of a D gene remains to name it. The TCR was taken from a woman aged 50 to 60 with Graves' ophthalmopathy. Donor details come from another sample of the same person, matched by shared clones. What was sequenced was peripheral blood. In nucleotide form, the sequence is TGCGCCAGCAGCCAAGGGAACAAGGGCTACACCTTC. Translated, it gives CASSQGNKGYTF.